Detailed here is one T cell receptor (beta chain). This specimen belongs to a study of blood T cell repertoires in COVID-19. Study background: Acute and convalescent COVID-19 specimens originated in the United States, Italy and Spain. In each case, the material was cDNA or gDNA derived from T cells, B-cell-depleted T cells, or PBMCs.

The method was immunoSEQ multiplex PCR; TCRdb's version includes in-frame clones alone and lacks a portion of them. This table holds over 150,000 clones, about 80% found once. This CDR3 is 13 amino acids long. Germline values: CDR1 LGHDT, CDR2 YNNKEL (reference sequence). The V gene end was trimmed by 6 bases and the J gene end by 7 bases; junction bases not matched to a gene: 6. This sequence was found in a human donor with acute or convalescent COVID-19. The donor label of this sample is uncertain. Sequences were obtained from peripheral blood. This rearrangement joins TRBV3-1 (or the pseudogene TRBV3-2) to TRBJ2-3, with 8 bases fitting TRBD2. The CDR3 DNA reads TGTGCCAGCAGGCAATCGGGGGGGAATACGCAGTATTTT. This codes for CASRQSGGNTQYF.